This T cell receptor (beta chain) comes out of a study of T-cell memory formation after mild COVID-19. Background on the study: Largely donor-specific sequence clusters came from two donors. Study results and caveats: Mainly CM and EM harbored the contracting CD4+ clones; mainly EMRA harbored the CD8+ ones. Day 15 to 85 contracting clones showed balanced CD4/CD8; later expanders leaned CD4+. Some clones that responded were present in memory (sampled pre-infection), which suggests cross-reactive memory joined.

TCRdb redid the calling of the 5' RACE reads with MiXCR, one entry per CDR3 protein. The sample lists over 300,000 distinct CDR3 sequences, roughly 19% occurring once. CDR3 length: 14 residues. In germline, CDR1 is SGHRS, CDR2 YFSETQ. Turning to this clonotype: What it recognizes is unknown. A much bigger clone sits one base away, suggesting this may be a read error.

This chain connects TRBV5-1 to TRBJ1-1; perhaps TRBD1 as D (6 bases). The source is a man between 18 and 29 years old who had mild COVID-19 (a few samples of this study predate the infection). Cell type and time point are not known. The sequenced sample consisted of PBMCs or a T cell subset sorted from them (not recorded which). Here the CDR3 DNA reads TGCGCCATCAGCCTCGGACAGTTGAACACTGAAGCTTTCTTT. Its translation is CAISLGQLNTEAFF. Together with reference TRBV5-1 and TRBJ1-1, the CDR3 gives the full variable domain: KAGVTQTPRYLIKTRGQQVTLSCSPISGHRSVSWYQQTPGQGLQFLFEYFSETQRNKGNFPGRFSGRQFSNSRSEMNVSTLELGDSALYLCAISLGQLNTEAFFGQGTRLTVV.